This TCR beta chain was sequenced in a study of T cells expressing NK-cell markers (dated by TCRdb to the early 2020s). Looking at the study overall: Three sorted T-cell subsets (CD3+CD56+NKG2C+, CD3+CD56+NKG2C- and CD3+CD56-NKG2C+) from 7 to 9 donors had their TCR beta-chain repertoires profiled. The eight sequenced donors were randomly selected healthy volunteers, three men and five women. Seven of the eight sequenced donors were HCMV-seropositive and one was HCMV-seronegative. Sequencing of the libraries produced 2 x 150 bp reads on Illumina HiSeq 2000/2500, MiSeq or NextSeq.

TCRdb shows the sequencer as Illumina HiSeq 2000. The TCR beta cDNA libraries were made using 5'RACE template switching, a step that added both a universal primer site and unique molecular identifiers. cDNA synthesis was primed from the TCR beta constant segment and was followed by two successive PCR amplification steps. In the original analysis: Reads were demultiplexed and grouped by UMI with MIGEC, and clonotypes were assembled and quantified with MiTCR. To exclude erroneous sequences, any TCR cDNA sequence not supported by at least two reads was discarded. The tcR package was used for downstream repertoire analysis, with clonotypes matched between fractions based on CDR3 nucleotide sequence plus V segment. VDJmatch was used to annotate antigen specificity against VDJdb, with one amino acid substitution in CDR3 permitted. TCRdb reprocessed the reads and assigns one entry to each CDR3 protein sequence, leaving out DNA. These V and J calls rely on TCRdb rather than the paper's analysis. In this sample's table one finds 400,000 to 550,000 distinct CDR3 sequences. Of the sample, about 7.3% is held by the ten largest clones.

CDR1 and CDR2 are drawn from the germline V gene: SGHAT, FQNNGV. The CDR3 sequence holds 12 residues, the cysteine and phenylalanine included. The DNA sequence is not available. HCMV-specific IgG was detected in serum with a commercial ELISA kit to determine HCMV serostatus. Peripheral blood mononuclear cells were isolated from blood by Ficoll density gradient centrifugation. As regards this clonotype: Its antigen target is currently unknown.

Beyond this particular receptor, the publication reports: It remained unclear whether the expanded NKG2C-expressing T cell clones were specific for HCMV antigens. For 5 or 6 donors, the dominant CD3+CD56+NKG2C+ clonotypes were among the top 10 CD8+ clonotypes and accounted for roughly 1.0-8% of CD8+ T cells. Those dominant clonotypes were again the most abundant among CD3+CD56-NKG2C+ cells in a few donors, at about 25-60.1%.

The source of this sequence is a woman aged 18-69 years in good health. The V gene is TRBV11-2 and the J gene is TRBJ2-1; TCRdb picks TRBD1, but there is no DNA to check that call. The sequenced sample consisted of blood T cells: a sorted CD56 or NKG2C T cell subset, CD4+ or CD8+ T cells, or bulk PBMC T cells (not recorded which). The CDR3 protein sequence reads: CASSSAPYEQFF. The full variable domain, completed from the reference TRBV11-2 and TRBJ2-1 proteins outside the CDR3, reads EAGVAQSPRYKIIEKRQSVAFWCNPISGHATLYWYQQILGQGPKLLIQFQNNGVVDDSQLPKDRFSAERLKGVDSTLKIQPAKLEDSAVYLCASSSAPYEQFFGPGTRLTVL.